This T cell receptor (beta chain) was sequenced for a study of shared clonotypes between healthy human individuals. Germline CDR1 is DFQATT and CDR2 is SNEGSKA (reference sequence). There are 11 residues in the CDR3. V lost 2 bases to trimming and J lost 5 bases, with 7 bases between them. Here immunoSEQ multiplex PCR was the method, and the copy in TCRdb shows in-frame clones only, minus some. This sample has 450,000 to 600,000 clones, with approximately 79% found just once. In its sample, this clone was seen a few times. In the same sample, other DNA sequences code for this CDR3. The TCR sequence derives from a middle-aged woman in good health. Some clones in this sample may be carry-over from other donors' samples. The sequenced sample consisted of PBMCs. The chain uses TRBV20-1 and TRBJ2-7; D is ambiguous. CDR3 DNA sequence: TGCAGTGCTAGAAGGCTCCACGAGCAGTACTTC. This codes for CSARRLHEQYF.